Listed below are T cell receptor beta chains from one sample, sequenced in a study of graft-versus-host responses after intestinal transplantation. Sequencing used immunoSEQ multiplex PCR; TCRdb keeps in-frame clones, though not all of them. The top ten hold less than 5% of the sample, which has several thousand clones, about 88% seen once. The sequencing here drew on PBMCs, taken around 90 days after transplant. The receptors originated from a human patient who received an intestinal transplant, so some T cells may come from the graft donor. Each CDR3 is given with its conserved first and last residue. Fields, in order: clone size, J gene, V gene, D gene, CDR3 DNA, CDR3 protein. A D gene is named only where the DNA matches it firmly. Clone size appears in some rows only: once, few, many, or a class for an expanded clone.

size: .
J: TRBJ2-2
V: TRBV5-4
D: .
DNA: TGTGCCAGCAGCTGGTCAGGGGTCACCGGGGAGCTGTTTTTT
CDR3: CASSWSGVTGELFF

size: once
J: TRBJ2-1
V: TRBV7-9
D: .
DNA: TGTGCCAGCAGCTCACGTTACAATGAGCAGTTCTTC
CDR3: CASSSRYNEQFF

size: .
J: TRBJ2-1
V: TRBV18
D: .
DNA: TGTGCCAGCTCACTGGGCTACAATGAGCAGTTCTTC
CDR3: CASSLGYNEQFF

size: .
J: TRBJ1-5
V: TRBV6-1
D: .
DNA: TGTGCCAGCAGTGAATCACGGCAGCCCCAGCATTTT
CDR3: CASSESRQPQHF

size: .
J: TRBJ1-1
V: TRBV18
D: .
DNA: TGTGCCAGCTCACCGATTATTCGGGAACCTGGATACACTGAAGCTTTCTTT
CDR3: CASSPIIREPGYTEAFF

size: .
J: TRBJ2-6
V: TRBV6-1
D: TRBD1
DNA: TGTGCCAGCAGTGAACAGGGGGCAACTGGGGCCAACGTCCTGACTTTC
CDR3: CASSEQGATGANVLTF

size: .
J: TRBJ1-4
V: TRBV13
D: TRBD1
DNA: TGTGCCAGCAGCCACGCGAGAGGGGGCCCTGATGAAAAACTGTTTTTT
CDR3: CASSHARGGPDEKLFF

size: .
J: TRBJ2-5
V: TRBV2
D: .
DNA: TGTGCCAGCAGCGACCCTTCGGGGGTCCAAGAGACCCAGTACTTC
CDR3: CASSDPSGVQETQYF

size: .
J: TRBJ2-3
V: TRBV4-1
D: TRBD1
DNA: TGCGCCAGCAGCCCCCACGGGGACAGAGCTCCAGATACGCAGTATTTT
CDR3: CASSPHGDRAPDTQYF

size: .
J: TRBJ1-6
V: TRBV28
D: .
DNA: TGTGCCAGCAGTCCCCAGGGATTTGGGGATTCACCCCTCCACTTT
CDR3: CASSPQGFGDSPLHF

size: .
J: TRBJ2-5
V: TRBV6-1
D: TRBD2
DNA: TGTGCCAGCAGTGGACTAGCGGGGGGACAAGAGACCCAGTACTTC
CDR3: CASSGLAGGQETQYF

size: .
J: TRBJ1-2
V: TRBV7-9
D: .
DNA: TGTGCCAGCAGGGATCGGACAGACTATGGCTACACCTTC
CDR3: CASRDRTDYGYTF

size: .
J: TRBJ2-4
V: TRBV27
D: .
DNA: TGTGCCAGCAGTCCTCGCGGTAGCCCAATAGCCAAAAACATTCAGTACTTC
CDR3: CASSPRGSPIAKNIQYF

size: .
J: TRBJ2-5
V: TRBV5-1
D: .
DNA: TGCGCCAGCAGCTTGGGGTCGAGAGAGACCCAGTACTTC
CDR3: CASSLGSRETQYF

size: .
J: TRBJ2-1
V: TRBV27
D: .
DNA: TGTGCCAGCAGTTTATCGCCGTACAATGAGCAGTTCTTC
CDR3: CASSLSPYNEQFF

size: .
J: TRBJ1-4
V: TRBV28
D: .
DNA: TGTGCCAGCAGTTTATTGGAGACAACTAATGAAAAACTGTTTTTT
CDR3: CASSLLETTNEKLFF

size: .
J: TRBJ1-1
V: TRBV5-8
D: TRBD1
DNA: TGTGCCAGCAGCTCACAGGGGTTGAACACTGAAGCTTTCTTT
CDR3: CASSSQGLNTEAFF

size: once
J: TRBJ2-7
V: TRBV27
D: .
DNA: TGTGCCAGCAGTTTAAGTCAGTCCTACGAGCAGTACTTC
CDR3: CASSLSQSYEQYF

size: .
J: TRBJ1-2
V: TRBV5-6
D: .
DNA: TGTGCCAGCAGCTTAGAGGGCAGCTATGGCTACACCTTC
CDR3: CASSLEGSYGYTF

size: .
J: TRBJ1-1
V: TRBV11-2
D: .
DNA: TGTGCCAGCAGCTTGCTTGCCGGTAGGACTGAAGCTTTCTTT
CDR3: CASSLLAGRTEAFF

size: .
J: TRBJ1-1
V: TRBV6-1
D: .
DNA: TGTGCCAGCAGTGAAGTAAGGAACACTGAAGCTTTCTTT
CDR3: CASSEVRNTEAFF

size: .
J: TRBJ2-1
V: TRBV5-6
D: .
DNA: TGTGCCAGCAGCGTTATCTCCCCCTTCTCCTACAATGAGCAGTTCTTC
CDR3: CASSVISPFSYNEQFF

size: .
J: TRBJ2-1
V: TRBV5-1
D: TRBD2
DNA: TGCGCCAGCAGACTAGCGGGGGGAGGGAATGAGCAGTTCTTC
CDR3: CASRLAGGGNEQFF

size: few
J: TRBJ2-7
V: TRBV2
D: .
DNA: TGTGCCAGCAGTGAAGGGGGAACAGGGTACAACGAGCAGTACTTC
CDR3: CASSEGGTGYNEQYF

size: .
J: TRBJ2-5
V: TRBV7-2
D: .
DNA: TGTGCCAGCAGCTTAGAGGTCGGAAGAGAGACCCAGTACTTC
CDR3: CASSLEVGRETQYF

size: .
J: TRBJ2-1
V: TRBV2
D: TRBD2
DNA: TGTGCCTGCGGGGTTGGTGAGCGGGGTGTCAACAATGAGCAGTTCTTC
CDR3: CACGVGERGVNNEQFF

size: few
J: TRBJ1-3
V: TRBV5-4
D: .
DNA: TGTGCCAGCAGCTTGGGTGTAGGATCTGGAAACACCATATATTTT
CDR3: CASSLGVGSGNTIYF

size: .
J: TRBJ1-2
V: TRBV5-4
D: .
DNA: TGTGCCAGCAGCTTGACTGGGGGAGGGGGCTACACCTTC
CDR3: CASSLTGGGGYTF

size: .
J: TRBJ2-1
V: TRBV7-3
D: .
DNA: TGTGCCAGCAGCTTAGACGGGCTCAATGAGCAGTTCTTC
CDR3: CASSLDGLNEQFF

size: .
J: TRBJ1-2
V: TRBV2
D: .
DNA: TGTGCCAGCAGTCCACTCGATCAGGGATTGCCCAACTATGGCTACACCTTC
CDR3: CASSPLDQGLPNYGYTF

size: .
J: TRBJ2-7
V: TRBV7-9
D: TRBD1
DNA: TGTGCCAGCAGCGGGGGACAGGCTAGCTACGAGCAGTACTTC
CDR3: CASSGGQASYEQYF

size: .
J: TRBJ2-3
V: TRBV6-4
D: .
DNA: TGTGCCAGCAGTGCTAGCGGCACAGATACGCAGTATTTT
CDR3: CASSASGTDTQYF

size: .
J: TRBJ2-5
V: TRBV10-2
D: .
DNA: TGCGCCAGCAGTGTTTACCCCGAAGTGGAGACCCAGTACTTC
CDR3: CASSVYPEVETQYF

size: few
J: TRBJ2-1
V: TRBV6-6
D: TRBD1
DNA: TGTGCCAGCAGTACGACCGGGACAGCCAAGGGTGAGCAGTTCTTC
CDR3: CASSTTGTAKGEQFF

size: once
J: TRBJ2-3
V: TRBV29-1
D: TRBD2
DNA: TGCAGCGTTGGGGCTCCTAGCGGGTTCACAGATACGCAGTATTTT
CDR3: CSVGAPSGFTDTQYF

size: .
J: TRBJ1-1
V: TRBV5-1
D: .
DNA: TGCGCCAGCAGCTTGGAGCCGGTGAACACTGAAGCTTTCTTT
CDR3: CASSLEPVNTEAFF

size: .
J: TRBJ1-1
V: TRBV6-5
D: .
DNA: TGTGCCAGCAGCCCTCCCGGTGGCTACACTGAAGCTTTCTTT
CDR3: CASSPPGGYTEAFF

size: .
J: TRBJ2-2
V: TRBV28
D: .
DNA: TGTGCCAGCATCAAGTCCGGCAGGGTCGGCACCGGGGAGCTGTTTTTT
CDR3: CASIKSGRVGTGELFF

size: .
J: TRBJ2-2
V: TRBV7-3
D: .
DNA: TGTGCCAGCAGCTTACAAGGGGACGGGGAGCTGTTTTTT
CDR3: CASSLQGDGELFF

size: .
J: TRBJ2-4
V: TRBV4-2
D: .
DNA: TGTGCCAGCAGCCAAGAGACACAGATTCAGTACTTC
CDR3: CASSQETQIQYF

size: .
J: TRBJ2-2
V: TRBV5-1
D: .
DNA: TGCGCCAGCAGCTTGGCCAGCGGTAACACCGGGGAGCTGTTTTTT
CDR3: CASSLASGNTGELFF

size: .
J: TRBJ1-1
V: TRBV19
D: .
DNA: TGTGCCAGTAGTCTGGGACGGGGGAGGTTGGTGAACACTGAAGCTTTCTTT
CDR3: CASSLGRGRLVNTEAFF

size: .
J: TRBJ2-1
V: TRBV7-2
D: .
DNA: TGTGCCAGCGAGGACAGAATCTCCTACAATGAGCAGTTCTTC
CDR3: CASEDRISYNEQFF

size: .
J: TRBJ1-5
V: TRBV6-1
D: TRBD1
DNA: TGTGCCAGCAACTCGGGACAGTATAGCAATCAGCCCCAGCATTTT
CDR3: CASNSGQYSNQPQHF

size: .
J: TRBJ2-1
V: TRBV29-1
D: TRBD2
DNA: TGCAGCGTTGAACGGGGGACTAGCGGCTACAATGAGCAGTTCTTC
CDR3: CSVERGTSGYNEQFF

size: .
J: TRBJ2-7
V: TRBV28
D: TRBD2
DNA: TGTGCCAGCAGTTTTTATAGCGGGAGGGCCTCGGAGCAGTACTTC
CDR3: CASSFYSGRASEQYF

size: few
J: TRBJ1-1
V: TRBV6-6
D: TRBD1
DNA: TGTGCCAGCAGGGAGACAGGGGGTGGTGGCACTGAAGCTTTCTTT
CDR3: CASRETGGGGTEAFF